This T cell receptor beta chain appears in the sequencing data of a study of T cells after yellow fever vaccination. V lost 1 base and J lost 3, with 15 bases in between. Germline V gene sequence: CDR1 LGHNA, CDR2 YSLEER. The CDR3 runs 16 residues. TCRdb re-analysed the 5' RACE reads in MiXCR, keeping a single row per CDR3 protein. Among a few hundred thousand distinct CDR3 sequences listed, around 6.8% were seen once. The gene calls are TRBV4-3 and TRBJ1-1, with D tentatively TRBD1 (5 bases). The material was PBMCs, obtained about 49 days after the first yellow fever vaccination. The receptor comes from a man younger than 30 who received the YFV17D yellow fever vaccine. The CDR3 here is CASSQGPAGGDTEAFF. Here the CDR3 DNA reads TGCGCCAGCAGCCAAGGGCCCGCGGGGGGGGACACTGAAGCTTTCTTT.